The 4 T cell receptor beta chains below were found in one sample sequenced in a study of T cell changes during pregnancy in multiple sclerosis. Profiling relied on immunoSEQ multiplex PCR, and the TCRdb table lists in-frame clones only, not all of them. The repertoire holds tens of thousands of clones, with 94% as singletons. Source: peripheral blood, taken in the third trimester of pregnancy. The receptors originated from a female donor with multiple sclerosis, enrolled in a pregnancy study.

The chain has TRBV30 and TRBJ2-1; maybe TRBD2 (6 bases). This CDR3 has 10 amino acids. Germline CDR1 reads GTSNPN; CDR2 reads SVGIG (reference sequence). The V end was cut by 3 bases, the J end by 9 bases, with 6 bases between. The CDR3 DNA follows: TGTGCCTGGAGCGGGAGTGAGCAGTTCTTC. Its translation: CAWSGSEQFF.

The chain links TRBV10-3 to TRBJ2-7; perhaps TRBD2 as D (6 bases). The germline V and J ends were trimmed by 0 bases and 0 bases, with 15 bases remaining between them. The CDR3 contains 17 residues. Germline V gives CDR1 ENHRY, CDR2 SYGVKD. Here the CDR3 reads CAISESVRGESSYEQYF. The CDR3 DNA follows: TGTGCCATCAGTGAGTCGGTGCGGGGCGAATCCTCCTACGAGCAGTACTTC.

This clone was seen once. V and J are TRBV11-2 and TRBJ2-7; D gene unclear. From germline, CDR1 is SGHAT and CDR2 FQNNGV. The CDR3 covers 14 residues. V lost 8 bases and J lost 5, with 19 bases in between. Here the CDR3 reads CASATWPLRDEQYF. CDR3 DNA: TGTGCCAGCGCGACCTGGCCCCTCCGGGACGAGCAGTACTTC.

This clone was observed a single time. V is TRBV6-1 and J is TRBJ1-4, with 9 bases fitting TRBD1. Germline-derived CDR1 and CDR2 are MNHNS and SASEGT. The J segment lost 8 bases and the V segment lost 3 bases, leaving 13 bases of the junction unmatched. The CDR3 length is 17 residues. In DNA form, the CDR3 reads TGTGCCAGCAGTGACGGCCCGGGACAGGGAAGGACGGAAAAACTGTTTTTT. It specifies CASSDGPGQGRTEKLFF.